A single sample gave rise to the 15 T cell receptor beta chains below, sequenced in a study of blood T cells in healthy people across ages. With a J-beta primer mix and a sample-barcoded 5' primer, a second PCR ran roughly 6 to 12 cycles. TCRdb reanalysed the 5' RACE reads using MiXCR and keeps one entry per CDR3 protein. The table lists more than 750,000 distinct CDR3 sequences, 29% of them singletons. These same records also appear under a second study, on T cells of mothers and their children.

Sample: blood. The receptors derive from a woman between 40 and 55 years old in good health.

CDR3 residues: CASSQAPWKNMGSEAFF. The CDR3 DNA is TGCGCCAGCAGCCAAGCACCATGGAAAAACATGGGCTCTGAAGCTTTCTTT. The V call is TRBV4-1, the J call TRBJ1-1; no firm D call. V shed 1 base and J shed 6 bases, with 21 bases lying between them. The CDR3 sequence is 17 residues long. CDR1 is MGHRA, CDR2 YSYEKL, per germline.

The chain joins TRBV7-2 to TRBJ2-3, with TRBD2 as a possible D gene (6 bases). The CDR3 loop spans 15 amino acids. V was cut by 5 bases and J by 0 bases, with 12 bases left in between. Looked up from germline, CDR1 is SGHTA and CDR2 is FQGNSA. The chain's CDR3 is CASSGLAISTDTQYF. DNA of the CDR3: TGTGCCAGCAGCGGCCTAGCGATAAGCACAGATACGCAGTATTTT.

Concerning this clonotype: A much larger clonotype is one base distant, so this may be a read error. The chain recombines TRBV29-1 with TRBJ2-7, with 11 bases aligning to TRBD1. Losses at the gene ends were 8 bases for V and 7 bases for J; bases not matched to a gene: 10. This CDR3 region has 13 residues. CDR1 is SQVTM, CDR2 ANQGSEA, per germline. The CDR3 loop is CSSDRGRLSEQYF. The CDR3 DNA is TGCAGCTCGGACAGGGGGCGGTTGAGTGAGCAGTACTTC.

Comments on this clonotype: A read error may be the cause here, since a much bigger clone is one base away. The chain carries TRBV29-1 and TRBJ2-1; TRBD2 matches at 8 bases. The V gene's germline CDR1 is SQVTM and CDR2 ANQGSEA. After removal of 7 bases from V and 13 bases from J, the junction contained 18 bases not matched to a gene. This CDR3 has 14 residues. The CDR3 DNA follows: TGCAGCGGAAAGCGGGGGTCGAACCAAGAGACCCAGTTCTTC. Translated, it gives CSGKRGSNQETQFF.

The chain uses TRBV28 and TRBJ1-2; possibly TRBD1 for D (6 bases). Trimming removed 7 bases at V and 6 bases at J, with 18 bases between. Germline V lookup: CDR1 MDHEN, CDR2 SYDVKM. This CDR3 is built from 14 residues. The CDR3 reads CASTLLRGGHGYTF. DNA of the CDR3: TGTGCCAGCACCCTCTTACGGGGGGGCCATGGCTACACCTTC.

This chain connects TRBV7-9 to TRBJ1-1; 8 nucleotides agree with TRBD1. The CDR3 consists of 13 residues. Germline V gene data show CDR1 as SEHNR and CDR2 as FQNEAQ (reference sequence). Trimming at V came to 5 bases and at J to 8 bases, leaving 7 bases not matched to a gene. CDR3 nucleotides: TGTGCCAGCAGCCCCGCGACAGGGGTCGAAGCTTTCTTT. It specifies CASSPATGVEAFF.

This clonotype was observed a few times. The chain uses TRBV28 and TRBJ2-7, with TRBD1 matching over 10 bases. After removal of 3 bases from V and 5 bases from J, the junction contained 10 bases not matched to a gene. The CDR3 runs 16 residues. CDR1 is MDHEN and CDR2 is SYDVKM in the germline V gene. Written as DNA, the CDR3 is TGTGCCAGCAGTTTCCCCCGGGACAGGGGTATCCACGAGCAGTACTTC. Translated, it gives CASSFPRDRGIHEQYF.

V and J are TRBV9 and TRBJ1-1, with 8 bases aligning to TRBD1. V trimming: 2 bases; J trimming: 3 bases; junction bases outside the gene matches: 6. Germline CDR1 SGDLS, CDR2 YYNGEE. CDR3 size: 15 residues. CDR3 nucleotides: TGTGCCAGCAGCGTTTCAGGGGGCGCGGACACTGAAGCTTTCTTT. It codes for CASSVSGGADTEAFF.

V usage is TRBV9 and J usage is TRBJ1-1; TRBD1 is a possible D gene (5 bases). Trimming removed 3 bases at V and 5 bases at J, with 14 bases between. The CDR3 covers 14 residues. Germline-derived CDR1 and CDR2 are SGDLS and YYNGEE. This CDR3 is CASSAAGDTTEAFF. CDR3 coding DNA: TGTGCCAGCAGCGCTGCGGGGGATACGACTGAAGCTTTCTTT.

As concerns this clonotype: Given a much more abundant clone one base away, this may be a read error. J is TRBJ2-7 and V is TRBV7-2; no clear D. Germline lookup yields CDR1 SGHTA and CDR2 FQGNSA. Trimming took 0 bases from V and 3 from J, leaving 12 bases between them. The CDR3 contains 15 residues. The CDR3 coding sequence is TGTGCCAGCAGCTTAGCGTCGGAGAGCTACTACGAGCAGTACTTC. Translated: CASSLASESYYEQYF. Complete variable domain (other parts from reference TRBV7-2 and TRBJ2-7): GAGVSQSPSNKVTEKGKDVELRCDPISGHTALYWYRQSLGQGLEFLIYFQGNSAPDKSGLPSDRFSAERTGGSVSTLTIQRTQQEDSAVYLCASSLASESYYEQYFGPGTRLTVT.

The J gene is TRBJ1-5, the V gene TRBV28; no clear D gene. Looked up from germline, CDR1 is MDHEN and CDR2 is SYDVKM. This CDR3 region has 13 residues. Trimming cost V 6 bases and J 3 bases, with 9 bases left between them. CDR3 nucleotide sequence: TGTGCCAGCAGACTAGACAACAATCAGCCCCAGCATTTT. Protein: CASRLDNNQPQHF. The complete variable domain, with remaining parts taken from reference TRBV28 and TRBJ1-5, reads DVKVTQSSRYLVKRTGEKVFLECVQDMDHENMFWYRQDPGLGLRLIYFSYDVKMKEKGDIPEGYSVSREKKERFSLILESASTNQTSMYLCASRLDNNQPQHFGDGTRLSIL.

The chain has TRBV24-1 and TRBJ1-2; TRBD1 matches at 7 bases. The junction had 6 bases not matched to a gene; V was cut back by 4 bases and J by 2 bases. CDR1 is KGHDR and CDR2 is SFDVKD in the germline V gene. The CDR3 length is 15 residues. The CDR3 DNA is TGTGCCACCAGTGACCCCCTCAGGGGGAACTATGGCTACACCTTC. Residues: CATSDPLRGNYGYTF.

The rearrangement uses TRBV12-3 or TRBV12-4 and TRBJ2-5, with D unclear. The J call may be incorrect, as the DNA end agrees better with TRBJ2-7. CDR3 length: 14 amino acids. The CDR3 DNA follows: TGTGCCAGCAGTTTTGGTCCATCCCCCTACGAGCAGTACTTC. Amino acid sequence: CASSFGPSPYEQYF.

This clonotype was seen repeatedly, ten times or more. The rearrangement links TRBV9 to TRBJ2-5; 9 nucleotides match TRBD1. Germline V gives CDR1 SGDLS, CDR2 YYNGEE. Trimming removed 3 bases from V and 5 bases from J; junction bases left unmatched: 11. This CDR3 has 16 amino acids. The CDR3 reads CASSATGQGIVETQYF. The CDR3 DNA follows: TGTGCCAGCAGCGCTACAGGACAGGGGATTGTGGAGACCCAGTACTTC.

This clonotype showed up just a few times. The chain links TRBV5-1 to TRBJ2-1; possible D gene TRBD2, 6 bases. Trimming pared 6 bases from V and 5 bases from J, leaving 12 bases between. CDR3 length: 13 residues. Germline V lookup: CDR1 SGHRS, CDR2 YFSETQ. CDR3 DNA sequence: TGCGCCAGCACACGGGACTTCAACAATGAGCAGTTCTTC. Its translation: CASTRDFNNEQFF.